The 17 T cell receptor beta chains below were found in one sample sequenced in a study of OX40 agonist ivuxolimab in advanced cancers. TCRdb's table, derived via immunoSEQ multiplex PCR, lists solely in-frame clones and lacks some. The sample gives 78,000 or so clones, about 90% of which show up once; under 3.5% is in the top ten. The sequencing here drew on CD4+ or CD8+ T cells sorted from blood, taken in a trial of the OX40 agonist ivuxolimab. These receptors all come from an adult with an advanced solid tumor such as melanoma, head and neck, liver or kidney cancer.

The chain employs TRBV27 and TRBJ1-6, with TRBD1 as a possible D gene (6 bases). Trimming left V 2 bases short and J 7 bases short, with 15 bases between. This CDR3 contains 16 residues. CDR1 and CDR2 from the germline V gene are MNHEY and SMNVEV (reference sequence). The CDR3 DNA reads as TGTGCCAGCAGTTTAAAGGGGCAGGGGAACAATTCACCCCTCCACTTT. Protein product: CASSLKGQGNNSPLHF.

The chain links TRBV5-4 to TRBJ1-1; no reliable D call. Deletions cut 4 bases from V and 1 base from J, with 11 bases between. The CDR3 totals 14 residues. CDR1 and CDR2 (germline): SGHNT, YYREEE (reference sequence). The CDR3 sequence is CASSPRIANTEAFF. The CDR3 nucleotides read TGTGCCAGCAGCCCCAGGATTGCGAACACTGAAGCTTTCTTT.

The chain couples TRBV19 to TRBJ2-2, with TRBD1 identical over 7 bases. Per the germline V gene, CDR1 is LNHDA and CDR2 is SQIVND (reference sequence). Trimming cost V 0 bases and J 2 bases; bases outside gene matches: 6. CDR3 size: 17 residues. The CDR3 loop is CASSIDIGDRNTGELFF. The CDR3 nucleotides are TGTGCCAGTAGTATAGATATTGGGGACAGAAACACCGGGGAGCTGTTTTTT.

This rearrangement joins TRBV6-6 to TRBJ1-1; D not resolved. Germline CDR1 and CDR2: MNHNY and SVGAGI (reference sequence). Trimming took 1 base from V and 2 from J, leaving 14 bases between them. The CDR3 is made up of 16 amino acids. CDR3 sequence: CASSYFDLDLNTEAFF. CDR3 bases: TGTGCCAGCAGTTACTTTGATTTGGACTTAAACACTGAAGCTTTCTTT.

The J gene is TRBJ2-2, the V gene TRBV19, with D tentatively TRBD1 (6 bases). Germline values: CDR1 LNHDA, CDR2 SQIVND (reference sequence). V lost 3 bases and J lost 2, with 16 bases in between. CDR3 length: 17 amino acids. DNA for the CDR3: TGTGCCAGTAGTATGATGGACAAAGGGGGTAACACCGGGGAGCTGTTTTTT. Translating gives CASSMMDKGGNTGELFF.

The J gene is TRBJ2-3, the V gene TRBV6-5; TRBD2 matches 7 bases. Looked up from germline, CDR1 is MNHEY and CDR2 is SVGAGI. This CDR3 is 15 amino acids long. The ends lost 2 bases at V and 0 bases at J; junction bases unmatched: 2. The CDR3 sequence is CASSYSGTSTDTQYF. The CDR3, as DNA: TGTGCCAGCAGTTACAGCGGGACTAGCACAGATACGCAGTATTTT.

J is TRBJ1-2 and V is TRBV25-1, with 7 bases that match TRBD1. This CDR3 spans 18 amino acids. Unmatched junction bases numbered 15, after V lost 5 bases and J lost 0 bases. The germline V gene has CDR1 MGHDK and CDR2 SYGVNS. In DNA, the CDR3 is TGTGCCAGCAGTCCAAGCGGGCAAGGGGGCAAACCTAACTATGGCTACACCTTC. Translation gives CASSPSGQGGKPNYGYTF.

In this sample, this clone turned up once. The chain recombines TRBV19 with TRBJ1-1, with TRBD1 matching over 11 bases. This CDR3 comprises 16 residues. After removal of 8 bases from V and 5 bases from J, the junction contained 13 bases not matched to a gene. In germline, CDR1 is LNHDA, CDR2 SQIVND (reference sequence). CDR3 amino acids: CASYRTGGVVWTEAFF. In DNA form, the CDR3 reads TGTGCCAGTTACAGGACAGGGGGCGTAGTATGGACTGAAGCTTTCTTT.

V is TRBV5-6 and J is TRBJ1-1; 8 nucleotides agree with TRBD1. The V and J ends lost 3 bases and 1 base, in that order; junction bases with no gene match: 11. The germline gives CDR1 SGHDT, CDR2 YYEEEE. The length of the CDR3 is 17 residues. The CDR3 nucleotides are TGTGCCAGCAGCTCCCCACCGGGACAGGCTTGGAACACTGAAGCTTTCTTT. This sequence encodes CASSSPPGQAWNTEAFF.

Here the CDR3 reads CATSRRPGGGYTF. In nucleotides, the CDR3 is TGTGCCACCAGCAGACGACCGGGGGGCGGCTACACCTTC. The V gene is TRBV15, the J gene TRBJ1-2; D possibly corresponds to TRBD1 (6 bases). Per germline, CDR1 LNHNV and CDR2 YYDKDF (reference sequence). This CDR3 region has 13 residues. The V end lost 2 bases, the J end lost 8 bases, and 12 bases lay between the germline ends.

The CDR3 DNA follows: TGTGCTTCCCAGGGGACTAGCGGGAGGGAGAAGCCTTACAATGAGCAGTTCTTC. This gives the protein CASQGTSGREKPYNEQFF. J is TRBJ2-1 and V is TRBV21-1; the D call TRBD2 from the table was never checked on the DNA. TRBV21-1 is tagged as a pseudogene. The CDR3 spans 18 residues.

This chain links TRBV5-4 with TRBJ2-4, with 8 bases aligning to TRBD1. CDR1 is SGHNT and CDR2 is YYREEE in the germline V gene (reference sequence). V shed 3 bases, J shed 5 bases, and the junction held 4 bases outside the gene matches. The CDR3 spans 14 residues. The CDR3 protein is CASSYQGAENIQYF. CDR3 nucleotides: TGTGCCAGCAGCTATCAGGGGGCCGAAAACATTCAGTACTTC. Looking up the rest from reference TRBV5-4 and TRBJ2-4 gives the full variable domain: ETGVTQSPTHLIKTRGQQVTLRCSSQSGHNTVSWYQQALGQGPQFIFQYYREEENGRGNFPPRFSGLQFPNYSSELNVNALELDDSALYLCASSYQGAENIQYFGAGTRLSVL.

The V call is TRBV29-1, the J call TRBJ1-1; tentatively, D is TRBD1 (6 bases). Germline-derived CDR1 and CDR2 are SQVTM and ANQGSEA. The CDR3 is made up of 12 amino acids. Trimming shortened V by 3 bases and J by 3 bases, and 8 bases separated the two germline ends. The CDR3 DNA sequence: TGCAGCGTTGAGCCAGGGGACACTGAAGCTTTCTTT. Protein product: CSVEPGDTEAFF.

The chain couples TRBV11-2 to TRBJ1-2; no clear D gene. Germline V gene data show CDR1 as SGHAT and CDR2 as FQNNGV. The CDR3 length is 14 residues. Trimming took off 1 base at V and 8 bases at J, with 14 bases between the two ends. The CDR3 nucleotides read TGTGCCAGCAGCTTAGGGACCTCTCCCGAGGGCTACACCTTC. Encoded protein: CASSLGTSPEGYTF. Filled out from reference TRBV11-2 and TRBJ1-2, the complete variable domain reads EAGVAQSPRYKIIEKRQSVAFWCNPISGHATLYWYQQILGQGPKLLIQFQNNGVVDDSQLPKDRFSAERLKGVDSTLKIQPAKLEDSAVYLCASSLGTSPEGYTFGSGTRLTVV.

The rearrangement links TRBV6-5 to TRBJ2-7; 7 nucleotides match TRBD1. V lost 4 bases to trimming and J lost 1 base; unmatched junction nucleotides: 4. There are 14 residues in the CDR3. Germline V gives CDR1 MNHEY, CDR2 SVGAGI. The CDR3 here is CASSFRDSSYEQYF. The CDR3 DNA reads TGTGCCAGCAGTTTCCGGGACAGTTCCTACGAGCAGTACTTC.

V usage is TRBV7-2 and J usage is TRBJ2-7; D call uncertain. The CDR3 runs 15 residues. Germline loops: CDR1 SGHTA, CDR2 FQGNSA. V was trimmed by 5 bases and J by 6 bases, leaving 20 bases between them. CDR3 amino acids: CASSPQGPAIVEQYF. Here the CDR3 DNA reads TGTGCCAGCAGCCCCCAAGGACCCGCTATTGTCGAGCAGTACTTC.

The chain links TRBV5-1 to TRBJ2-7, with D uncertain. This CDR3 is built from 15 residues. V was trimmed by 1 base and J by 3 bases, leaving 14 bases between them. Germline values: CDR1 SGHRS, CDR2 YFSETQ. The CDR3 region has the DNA TGCGCCAGCAGCTTGCCCCAATGGGAAGGCTACGAGCAGTACTTC. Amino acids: CASSLPQWEGYEQYF.